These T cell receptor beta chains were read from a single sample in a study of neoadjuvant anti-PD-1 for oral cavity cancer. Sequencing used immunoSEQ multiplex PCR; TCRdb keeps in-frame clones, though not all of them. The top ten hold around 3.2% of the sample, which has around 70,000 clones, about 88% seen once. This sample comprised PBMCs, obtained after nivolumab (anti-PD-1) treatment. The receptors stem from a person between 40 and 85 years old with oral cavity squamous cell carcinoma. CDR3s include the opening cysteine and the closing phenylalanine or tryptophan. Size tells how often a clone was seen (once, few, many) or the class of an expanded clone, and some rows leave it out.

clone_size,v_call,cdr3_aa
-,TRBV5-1,CASSSDLASSGNTIYF
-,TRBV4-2,CASSQERVDTQYF
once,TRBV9,CASSVERGPYTGELFF
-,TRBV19,CASTLTSGSYNEQFF
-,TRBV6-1,CASSEANTCTF
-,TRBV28,CASRTENTGELFF
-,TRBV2,CASKIGSHYTDTQYF
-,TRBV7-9,CASTPGGGLYEQYF
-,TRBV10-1,CASSESGRANTGELFF
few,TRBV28,CASSSPGGTRGSTIYF
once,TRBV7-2,CASSLGGGGPGDTQYF
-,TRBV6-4,CASSDGTGGRTEAFF
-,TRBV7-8,CASSLLLATELGYTF
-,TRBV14,CASSQRQGAWGSGANVLTF
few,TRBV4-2,CASSQEGLAGYNEQFF
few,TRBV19,CASSIYIVLSSPSNQPQHF
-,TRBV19,CASSDPGQTYEQYF
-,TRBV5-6,CASSFLTGGDSGANVLTF
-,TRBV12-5,CASGLGYEQYF
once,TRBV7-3,CASSLERPGSEQFF
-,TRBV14,CASRTSGVYEQYF
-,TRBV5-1,CASSLGGGNQPQHF
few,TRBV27,CASSGQRHTEAFF
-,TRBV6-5,CASSTLRGGPGELFF
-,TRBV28,CASSLSLVLTVGELFF
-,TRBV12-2,CASRLERNVGRAYEQYF
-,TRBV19,CASSPARTSAGRRETQYF
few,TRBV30,CAWSVGDGNQPQHF
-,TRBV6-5,CASLRADTQYF
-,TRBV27,CASSLRGIGPDTQYF
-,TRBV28,CASRTGTANTGELFF
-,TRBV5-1,CASSLERLGETQYF
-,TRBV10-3,CAISDSPRGGLTDTQYF
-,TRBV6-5,CASSYSTSMGYEQYF
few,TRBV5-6,CASSWEYEQYF
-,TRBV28,CASTRWDNREKLFF
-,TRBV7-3,CASSLGLAGFDEQFF
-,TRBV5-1,CASSLGGGTSPYEQYF
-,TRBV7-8,CASSSKEVSYEQYF
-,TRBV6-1,CASSEARTTNYGYTF
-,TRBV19,CASSRTGGFGTQETQYF
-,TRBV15,CATSRTNQAGGPWQEQFF
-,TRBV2,CASTRDQATEAFF
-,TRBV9,CASSVDRQDEQFF
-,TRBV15,CATSRDPSAGQETQYF
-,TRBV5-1,CASSLVSLSYEQYF
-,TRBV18,CASSPGGGNQPQHF
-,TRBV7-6,CASSLVIPGQGSAGNTIYF